This T cell receptor beta chain is drawn from a study of blood T cells in healthy people across ages. The CDR3 length is 16 residues. Trimming shortened V by 3 bases and J by 2 bases, and 12 bases separated the two germline ends. Looked up from germline, CDR1 is KGHDR and CDR2 is SFDVKD. Using a J-beta primer mix together with a sample-barcoded 5' primer, a second PCR was run for about 7 to 12 cycles. TCRdb called the 5' RACE reads again in MiXCR, with one record for every CDR3 protein. The sample has hundreds of thousands of distinct CDR3 sequences, approximately 52% seen once; the top ten hold roughly 13%. Healthy Russian Caucasian donors spanned ages 6 to 90 years. No fewer than 5.5 micrograms of total RNA were isolated from every sample.

The TCR originated in a woman over 75 in good health. The V gene is TRBV24-1, the J gene TRBJ2-2, with D possibly being TRBD1 (5 bases). Sequencing used blood. This chain's CDR3 is CATSDPAGNNTGELFF. CDR3 sequence (DNA): TGTGCCACCAGTGATCCGGCAGGGAATAACACCGGGGAGCTGTTTTTT.